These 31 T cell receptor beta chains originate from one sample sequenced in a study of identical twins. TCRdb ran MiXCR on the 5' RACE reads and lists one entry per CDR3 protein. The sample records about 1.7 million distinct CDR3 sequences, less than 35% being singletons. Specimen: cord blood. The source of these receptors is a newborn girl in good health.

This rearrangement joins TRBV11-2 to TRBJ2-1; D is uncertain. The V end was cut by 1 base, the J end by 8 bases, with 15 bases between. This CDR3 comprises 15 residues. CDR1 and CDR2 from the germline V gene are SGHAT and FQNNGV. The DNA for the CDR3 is TGTGCCAGCAGCTTAGCGGTCGGTGTTAGGTATGAGCAGTTCTTC. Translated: CASSLAVGVRYEQFF.

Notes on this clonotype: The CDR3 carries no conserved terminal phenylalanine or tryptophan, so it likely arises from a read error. DNA for the CDR3: TGCGCCAGCAGCTTGGCCACGACAGGGACACTTAACTACGAGCAGTACCTC. Translation: CASSLATTGTLNYEQYL. The chain uses TRBV5-1 and TRBJ2-7, with TRBD1 matching over 7 bases. The germline V gene encodes CDR1 SGHRS and CDR2 YFSETQ. With 0 bases clipped from V and 3 bases from J, the junction kept 12 bases outside the gene matches. The CDR3 has 17 residues.

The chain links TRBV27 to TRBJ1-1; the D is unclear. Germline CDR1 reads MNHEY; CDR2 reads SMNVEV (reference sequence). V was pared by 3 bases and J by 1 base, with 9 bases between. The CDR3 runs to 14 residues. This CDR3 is CASSFTTSNTEAFF. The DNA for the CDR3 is TGTGCCAGCAGTTTTACGACATCGAACACTGAAGCTTTCTTT.

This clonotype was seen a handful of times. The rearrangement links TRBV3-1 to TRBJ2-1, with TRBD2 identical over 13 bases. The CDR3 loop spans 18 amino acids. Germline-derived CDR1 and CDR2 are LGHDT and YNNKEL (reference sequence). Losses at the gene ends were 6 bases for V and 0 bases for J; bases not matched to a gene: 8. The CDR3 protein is CASSTGTSGKPSYNEQFF. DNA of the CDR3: TGTGCCAGCAGTACCGGGACTAGCGGGAAGCCCTCCTACAATGAGCAGTTCTTC.

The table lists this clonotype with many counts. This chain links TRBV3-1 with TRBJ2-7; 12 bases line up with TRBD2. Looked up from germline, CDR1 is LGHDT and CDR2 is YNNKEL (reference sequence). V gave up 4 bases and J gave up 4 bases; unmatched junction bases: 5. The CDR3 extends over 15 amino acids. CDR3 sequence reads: CASSPLAGGLYEQYF. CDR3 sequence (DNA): TGTGCCAGCAGCCCCCTAGCGGGGGGGTTATACGAGCAGTACTTC.

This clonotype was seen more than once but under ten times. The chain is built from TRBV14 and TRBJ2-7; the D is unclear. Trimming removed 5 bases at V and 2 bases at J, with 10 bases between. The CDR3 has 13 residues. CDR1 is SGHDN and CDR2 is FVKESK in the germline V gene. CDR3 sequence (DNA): TGTGCCAGCAGCTTGCAGAGTGCCTACGAGCAGTACTTC. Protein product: CASSLQSAYEQYF.

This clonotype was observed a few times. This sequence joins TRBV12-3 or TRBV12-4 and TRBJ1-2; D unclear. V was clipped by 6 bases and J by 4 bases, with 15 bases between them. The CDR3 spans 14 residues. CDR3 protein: CASRPGRAVYGYTF. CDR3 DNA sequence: TGTGCCAGCAGGCCCGGAAGGGCCGTCTATGGCTACACCTTC.

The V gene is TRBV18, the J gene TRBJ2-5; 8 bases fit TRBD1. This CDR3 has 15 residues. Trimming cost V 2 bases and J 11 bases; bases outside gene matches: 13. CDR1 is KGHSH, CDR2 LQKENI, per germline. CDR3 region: CASSPKRTGYNEQYF. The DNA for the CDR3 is TGTGCCAGCTCACCAAAGCGGACAGGGTACAATGAGCAGTACTTC.

The CDR3 sequence is CATAGNMNTEAFF. The CDR3 coding sequence is TGTGCCACCGCGGGGAACATGAACACTGAAGCTTTCTTT. The chain carries TRBV15 and TRBJ1-1; D remains ambiguous. The germline CDR1 and CDR2 sequences are LNHNV and YYDKDF (reference sequence). CDR3 length equals 13 residues. V gave up 8 bases and J gave up 0 bases, with 10 bases separating them.

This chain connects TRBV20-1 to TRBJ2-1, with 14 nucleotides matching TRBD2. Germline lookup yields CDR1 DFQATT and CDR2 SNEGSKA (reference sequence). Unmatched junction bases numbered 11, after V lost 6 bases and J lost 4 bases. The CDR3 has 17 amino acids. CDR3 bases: TGCAGTGCAAAGCCCGGGACTAGCGGGAGTTTTTACAATGAGCAGTTCTTC. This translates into CSAKPGTSGSFYNEQFF.

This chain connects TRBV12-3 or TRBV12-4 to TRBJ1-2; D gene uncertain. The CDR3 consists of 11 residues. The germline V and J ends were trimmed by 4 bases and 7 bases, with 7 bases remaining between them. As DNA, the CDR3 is TGTGCCAGCAGTTGGGCGGGTGGCTACACCTTC. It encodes CASSWAGGYTF.

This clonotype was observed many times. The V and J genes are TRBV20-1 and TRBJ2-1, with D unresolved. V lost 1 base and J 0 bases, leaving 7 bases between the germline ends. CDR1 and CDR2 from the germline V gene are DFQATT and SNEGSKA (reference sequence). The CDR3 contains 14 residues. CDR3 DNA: TGCAGTGCTAGAGGACAAAGCTCCTACAATGAGCAGTTCTTC. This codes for CSARGQSSYNEQFF.

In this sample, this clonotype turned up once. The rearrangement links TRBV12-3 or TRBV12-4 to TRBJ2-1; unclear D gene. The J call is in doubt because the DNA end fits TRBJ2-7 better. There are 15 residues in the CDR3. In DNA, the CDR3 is TGTGCCAGCAGTGACCTCCTCCGCTCCTACAATGAGCAGTACTTC. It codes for CASSDLLRSYNEQYF.

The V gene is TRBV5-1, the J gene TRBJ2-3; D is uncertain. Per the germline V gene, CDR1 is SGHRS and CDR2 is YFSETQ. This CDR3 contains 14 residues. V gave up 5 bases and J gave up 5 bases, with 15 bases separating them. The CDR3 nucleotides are TGCGCCAGCAGGGGGAACCCCTCCATAGATACGCAGTATTTT. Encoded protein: CASRGNPSIDTQYF.

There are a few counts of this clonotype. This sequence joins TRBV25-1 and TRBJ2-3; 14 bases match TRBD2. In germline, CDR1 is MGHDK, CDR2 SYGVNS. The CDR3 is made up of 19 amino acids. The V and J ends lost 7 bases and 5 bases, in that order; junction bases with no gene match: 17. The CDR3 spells CASTPTVRLAGGPGDTQYF. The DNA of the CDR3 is TGTGCCAGCACGCCGACAGTTCGACTAGCGGGAGGGCCGGGAGATACGCAGTATTTT.

CDR3 sequence: CASSFRYGNTEAFF. In DNA, the CDR3 is TGCGCCAGCAGCTTCAGGTACGGGAACACTGAAGCTTTCTTT. The J gene is TRBJ1-1, the V gene TRBV5-1; D is unresolved. V was clipped by 2 bases and J by 1 base, with 9 bases between them. The CDR3 runs 14 residues. Germline values: CDR1 SGHRS, CDR2 YFSETQ.

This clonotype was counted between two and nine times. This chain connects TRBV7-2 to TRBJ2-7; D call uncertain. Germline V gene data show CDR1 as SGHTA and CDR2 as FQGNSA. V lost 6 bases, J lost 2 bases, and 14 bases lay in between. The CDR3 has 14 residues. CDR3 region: CASSTARPPYEQYF. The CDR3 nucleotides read TGTGCCAGCAGTACTGCTCGCCCCCCCTACGAGCAGTACTTC. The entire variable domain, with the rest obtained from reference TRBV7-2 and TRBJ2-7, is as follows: GAGVSQSPSNKVTEKGKDVELRCDPISGHTALYWYRQSLGQGLEFLIYFQGNSAPDKSGLPSDRFSAERTGGSVSTLTIQRTQQEDSAVYLCASSTARPPYEQYFGPGTRLTVT.

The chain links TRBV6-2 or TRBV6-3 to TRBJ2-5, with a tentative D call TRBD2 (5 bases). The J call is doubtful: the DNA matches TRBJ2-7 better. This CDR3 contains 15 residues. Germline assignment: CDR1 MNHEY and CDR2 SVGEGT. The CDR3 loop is CASSYRERLGYEQYF. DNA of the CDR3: TGTGCCAGCAGTTACCGAGAGCGGCTTGGTTACGAGCAGTACTTC.

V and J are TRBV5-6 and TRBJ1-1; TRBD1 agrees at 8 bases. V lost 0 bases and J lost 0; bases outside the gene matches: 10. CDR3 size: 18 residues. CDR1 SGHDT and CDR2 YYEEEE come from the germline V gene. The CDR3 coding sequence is TGTGCCAGCAGCTTGGCAGGGGGCCCCTTAACAATGAACACTGAAGCTTTCTTT. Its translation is CASSLAGGPLTMNTEAFF.

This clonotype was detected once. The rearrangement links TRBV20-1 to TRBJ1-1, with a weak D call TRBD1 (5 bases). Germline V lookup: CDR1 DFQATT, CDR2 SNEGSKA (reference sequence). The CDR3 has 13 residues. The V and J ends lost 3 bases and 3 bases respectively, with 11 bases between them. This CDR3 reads CSARDWGDTEAFF. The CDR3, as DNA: TGCAGTGCTAGGGACTGGGGGGACACTGAAGCTTTCTTT.

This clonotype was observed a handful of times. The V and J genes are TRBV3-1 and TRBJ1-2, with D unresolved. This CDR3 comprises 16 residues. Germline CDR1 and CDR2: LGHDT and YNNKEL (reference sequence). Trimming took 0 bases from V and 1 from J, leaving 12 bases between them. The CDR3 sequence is CASSQDKREVNYGYTF. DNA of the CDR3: TGTGCCAGCAGCCAAGATAAACGGGAGGTTAACTATGGCTACACCTTC.

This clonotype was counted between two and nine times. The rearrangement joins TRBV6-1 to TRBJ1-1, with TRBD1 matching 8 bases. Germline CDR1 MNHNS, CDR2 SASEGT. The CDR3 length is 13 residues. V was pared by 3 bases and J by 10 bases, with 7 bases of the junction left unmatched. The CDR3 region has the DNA TGTGCCAGCAGTGAGTCCAGGGGGCTGAGAGCTTTCTTT. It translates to CASSESRGLRAFF.

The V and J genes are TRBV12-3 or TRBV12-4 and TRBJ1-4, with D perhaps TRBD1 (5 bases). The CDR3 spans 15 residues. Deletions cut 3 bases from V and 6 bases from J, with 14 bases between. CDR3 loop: CASSFRPWGDEKLFF. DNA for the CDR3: TGTGCCAGCAGTTTCCGGCCTTGGGGGGATGAAAAACTGTTTTTT.

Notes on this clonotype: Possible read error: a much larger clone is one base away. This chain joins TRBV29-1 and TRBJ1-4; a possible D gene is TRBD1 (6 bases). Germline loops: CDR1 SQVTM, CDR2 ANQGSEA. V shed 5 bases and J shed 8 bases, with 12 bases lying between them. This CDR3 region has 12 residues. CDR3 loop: CSVIRGEEKLFF. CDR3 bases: TGCAGCGTTATCAGGGGCGAAGAAAAACTGTTTTTT.

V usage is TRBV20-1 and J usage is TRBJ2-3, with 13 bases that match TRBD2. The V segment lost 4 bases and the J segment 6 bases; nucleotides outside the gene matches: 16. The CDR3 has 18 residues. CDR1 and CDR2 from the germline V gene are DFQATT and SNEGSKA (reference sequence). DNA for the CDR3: TGCAGTGCTACCGCCCCGGTTACTAGCGGGAGGGCCTGGGATACGCAGTATTTT. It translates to CSATAPVTSGRAWDTQYF.

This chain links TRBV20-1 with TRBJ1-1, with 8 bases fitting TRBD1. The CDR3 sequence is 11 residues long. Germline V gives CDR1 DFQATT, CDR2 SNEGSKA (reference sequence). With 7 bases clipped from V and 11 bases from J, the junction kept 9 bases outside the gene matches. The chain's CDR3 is CSVQGARGAFF. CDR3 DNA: TGCAGTGTTCAGGGGGCGCGGGGGGCTTTCTTT.

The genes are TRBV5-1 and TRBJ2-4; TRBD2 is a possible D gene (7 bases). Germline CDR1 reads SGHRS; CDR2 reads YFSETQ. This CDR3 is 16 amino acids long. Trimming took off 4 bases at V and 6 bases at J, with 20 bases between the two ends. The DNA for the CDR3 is TGCGCCAGCAGCCCCAGTGGGGGGGCGGTTAGAAACATTCAGTACTTC. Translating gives CASSPSGGAVRNIQYF.

CDR3 DNA: TGTGCCAGCAGCCTCCATTACAGAGAACCTAACTATGGCTACACCTTC. Its translation: CASSLHYREPNYGYTF. V is TRBV3-1 and J is TRBJ1-2; D remains ambiguous. Germline assignment: CDR1 LGHDT and CDR2 YNNKEL (reference sequence). The CDR3 is 16 amino acids. Between the trimmed V and J ends, which lost 4 bases and 0 bases, there was a span of 15 bases.

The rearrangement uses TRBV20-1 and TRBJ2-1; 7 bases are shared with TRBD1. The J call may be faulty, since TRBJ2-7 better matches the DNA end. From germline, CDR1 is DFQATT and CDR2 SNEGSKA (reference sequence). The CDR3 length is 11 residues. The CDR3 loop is CSAVYRGEQYF. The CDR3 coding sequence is TGCAGTGCTGTATACAGGGGTGAGCAGTACTTC.

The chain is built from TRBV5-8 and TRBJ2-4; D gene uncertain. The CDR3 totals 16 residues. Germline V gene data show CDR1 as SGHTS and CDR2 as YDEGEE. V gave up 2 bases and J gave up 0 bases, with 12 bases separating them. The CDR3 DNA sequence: TGTGCCAGCAGCTTAAGGACGGACCTAGCCAAAAACATTCAGTACTTC. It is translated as CASSLRTDLAKNIQYF.

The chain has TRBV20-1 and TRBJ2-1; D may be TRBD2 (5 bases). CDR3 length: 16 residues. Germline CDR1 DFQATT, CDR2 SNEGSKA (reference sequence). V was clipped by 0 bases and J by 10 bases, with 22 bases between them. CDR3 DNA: TGCAGTGCTAGAGACCCTGGTGGGTGGATGTCGGGGGAGCAGTTCTTC. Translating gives CSARDPGGWMSGEQFF.